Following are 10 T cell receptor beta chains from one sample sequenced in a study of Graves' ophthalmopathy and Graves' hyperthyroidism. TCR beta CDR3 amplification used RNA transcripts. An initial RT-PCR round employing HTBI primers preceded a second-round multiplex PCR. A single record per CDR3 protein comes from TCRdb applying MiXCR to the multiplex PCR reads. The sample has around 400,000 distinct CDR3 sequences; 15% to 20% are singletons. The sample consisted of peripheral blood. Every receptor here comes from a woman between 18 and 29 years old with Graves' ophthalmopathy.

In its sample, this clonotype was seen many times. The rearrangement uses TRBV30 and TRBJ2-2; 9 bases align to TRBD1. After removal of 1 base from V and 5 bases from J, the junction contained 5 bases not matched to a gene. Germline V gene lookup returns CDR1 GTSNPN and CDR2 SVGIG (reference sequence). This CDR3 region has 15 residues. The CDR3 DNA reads TGTGCCTGGAGTGCACAGGGGGCAGGGACCGGGGAGCTGTTTTTT. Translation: CAWSAQGAGTGELFF.

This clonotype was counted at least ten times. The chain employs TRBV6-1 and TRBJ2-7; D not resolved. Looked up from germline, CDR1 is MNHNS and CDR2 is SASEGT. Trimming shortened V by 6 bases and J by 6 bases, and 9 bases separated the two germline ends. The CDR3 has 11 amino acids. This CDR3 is CASRNTGEQYF. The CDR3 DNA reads TGTGCCAGCAGGAACACGGGCGAGCAGTACTTC.

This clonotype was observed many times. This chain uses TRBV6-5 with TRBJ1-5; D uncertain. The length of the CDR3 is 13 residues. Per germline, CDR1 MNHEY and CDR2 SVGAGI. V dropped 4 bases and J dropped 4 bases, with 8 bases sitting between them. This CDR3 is CASSSAGNQPQHF. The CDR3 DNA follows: TGTGCCAGCAGTTCGGCAGGAAATCAGCCCCAGCATTTT.

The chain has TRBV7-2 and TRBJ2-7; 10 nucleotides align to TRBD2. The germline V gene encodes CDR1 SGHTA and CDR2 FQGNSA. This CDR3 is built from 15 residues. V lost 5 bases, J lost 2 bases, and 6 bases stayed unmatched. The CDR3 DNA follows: TGTGCCAGCAGCGCCACTAGCGGGATGACCTACGAGCAGTACTTC. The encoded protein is CASSATSGMTYEQYF.

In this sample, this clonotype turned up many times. CDR3: CASSYSTNSGYTF. The CDR3 nucleotides read TGTGCCAGCAGTTACTCGACGAACAGCGGCTACACCTTC. The chain joins TRBV6-5 to TRBJ1-2; D remains unclear. The V end lost 0 bases, the J end lost 8 bases, and 10 bases lay between the germline ends. The CDR3 has 13 residues. The V gene's germline CDR1 is MNHEY and CDR2 SVGAGI.

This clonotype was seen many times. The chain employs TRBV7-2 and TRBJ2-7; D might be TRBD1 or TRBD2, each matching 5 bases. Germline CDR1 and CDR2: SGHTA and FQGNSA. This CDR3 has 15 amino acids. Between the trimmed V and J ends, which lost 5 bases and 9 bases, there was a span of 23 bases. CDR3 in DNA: TGTGCCAGCAGCACCACCTCGGGACCACTCAAAGGGCAGTACTTC. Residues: CASSTTSGPLKGQYF.

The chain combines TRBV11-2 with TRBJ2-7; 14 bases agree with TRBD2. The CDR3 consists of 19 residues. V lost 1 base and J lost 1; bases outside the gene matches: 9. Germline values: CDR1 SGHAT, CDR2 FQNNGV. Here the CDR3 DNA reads TGTGCCAGCAGCTTAGGGACCCCGGGACTAGCGGGGGTATCCTACGAGCAGTACTTC. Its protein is CASSLGTPGLAGVSYEQYF.

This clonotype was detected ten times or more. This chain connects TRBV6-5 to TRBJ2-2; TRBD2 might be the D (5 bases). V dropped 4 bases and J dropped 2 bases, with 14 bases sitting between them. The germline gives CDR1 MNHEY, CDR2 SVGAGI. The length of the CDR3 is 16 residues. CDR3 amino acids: CASSFGVPPNTGELFF. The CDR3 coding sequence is TGTGCCAGCAGTTTCGGGGTCCCGCCTAACACCGGGGAGCTGTTTTTT.

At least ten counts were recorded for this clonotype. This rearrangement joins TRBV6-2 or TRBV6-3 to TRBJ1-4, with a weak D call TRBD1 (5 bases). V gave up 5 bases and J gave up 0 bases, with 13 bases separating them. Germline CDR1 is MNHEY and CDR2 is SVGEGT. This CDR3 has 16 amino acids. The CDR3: CASSAGTAATNEKLFF. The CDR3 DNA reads TGTGCCAGCAGTGCCGGGACCGCCGCAACTAATGAAAAACTGTTTTTT.

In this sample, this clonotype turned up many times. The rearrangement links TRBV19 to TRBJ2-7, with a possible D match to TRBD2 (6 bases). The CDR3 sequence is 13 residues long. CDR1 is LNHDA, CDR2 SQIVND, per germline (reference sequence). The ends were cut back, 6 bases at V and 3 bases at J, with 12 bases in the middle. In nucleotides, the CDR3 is TGTGCCAGTAGATCGAGCGGGTACTACGAGCAGTACTTC. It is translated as CASRSSGYYEQYF.